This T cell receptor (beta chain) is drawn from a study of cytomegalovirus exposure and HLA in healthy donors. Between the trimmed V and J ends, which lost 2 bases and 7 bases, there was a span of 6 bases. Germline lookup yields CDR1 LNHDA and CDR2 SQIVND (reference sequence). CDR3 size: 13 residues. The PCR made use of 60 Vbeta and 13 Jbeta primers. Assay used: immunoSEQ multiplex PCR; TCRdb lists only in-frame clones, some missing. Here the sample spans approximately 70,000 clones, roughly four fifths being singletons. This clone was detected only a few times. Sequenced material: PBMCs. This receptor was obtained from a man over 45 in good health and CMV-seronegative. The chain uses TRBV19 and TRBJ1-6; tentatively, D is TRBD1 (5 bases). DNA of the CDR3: TGTGCCAGTAGTATACAGGGCAATTCACCCCTCCACTTT. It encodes CASSIQGNSPLHF.